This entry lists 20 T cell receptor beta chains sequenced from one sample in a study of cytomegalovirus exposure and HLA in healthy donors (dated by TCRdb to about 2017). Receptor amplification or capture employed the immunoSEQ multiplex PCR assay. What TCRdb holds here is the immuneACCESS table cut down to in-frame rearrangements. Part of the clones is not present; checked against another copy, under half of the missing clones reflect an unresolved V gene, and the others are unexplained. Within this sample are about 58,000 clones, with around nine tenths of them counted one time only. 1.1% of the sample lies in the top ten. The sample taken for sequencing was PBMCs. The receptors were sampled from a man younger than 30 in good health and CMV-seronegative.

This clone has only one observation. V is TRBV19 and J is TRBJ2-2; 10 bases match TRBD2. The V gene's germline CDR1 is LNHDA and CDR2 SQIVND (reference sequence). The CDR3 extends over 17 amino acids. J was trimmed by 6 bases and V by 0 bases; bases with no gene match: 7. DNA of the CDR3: TGTGCCAGTAGTATAGAGTATGGGACTAGCGTCGCCGGGGAGCTGTTTTTT. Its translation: CASSIEYGTSVAGELFF.

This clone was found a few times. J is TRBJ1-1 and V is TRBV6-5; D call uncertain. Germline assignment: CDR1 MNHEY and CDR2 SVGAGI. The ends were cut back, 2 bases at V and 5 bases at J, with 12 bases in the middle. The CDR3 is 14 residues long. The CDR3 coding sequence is TGTGCCAGCAGTTACGAGGGTAGGAGTACTGAAGCTTTCTTT. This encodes CASSYEGRSTEAFF.

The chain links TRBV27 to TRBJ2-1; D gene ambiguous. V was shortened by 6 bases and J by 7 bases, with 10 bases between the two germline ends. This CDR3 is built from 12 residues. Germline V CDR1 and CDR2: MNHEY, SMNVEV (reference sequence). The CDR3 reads CASRGLENEQFF. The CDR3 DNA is TGTGCCAGCAGGGGTCTAGAAAATGAGCAGTTCTTC.

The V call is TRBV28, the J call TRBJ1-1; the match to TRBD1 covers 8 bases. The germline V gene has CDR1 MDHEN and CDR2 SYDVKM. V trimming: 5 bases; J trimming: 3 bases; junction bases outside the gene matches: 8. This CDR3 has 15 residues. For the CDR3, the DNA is TGTGCCAGCAGTGTACCGGGACAGGCACACACTGAAGCTTTCTTT. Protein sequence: CASSVPGQAHTEAFF.

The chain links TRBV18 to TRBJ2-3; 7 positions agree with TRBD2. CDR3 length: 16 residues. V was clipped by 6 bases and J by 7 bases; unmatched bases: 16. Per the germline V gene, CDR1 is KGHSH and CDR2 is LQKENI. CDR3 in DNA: TGTGCCAGCTCCTGGACTAGTACGGACGTGGTATATACGCAGTATTTT. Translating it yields CASSWTSTDVVYTQYF.

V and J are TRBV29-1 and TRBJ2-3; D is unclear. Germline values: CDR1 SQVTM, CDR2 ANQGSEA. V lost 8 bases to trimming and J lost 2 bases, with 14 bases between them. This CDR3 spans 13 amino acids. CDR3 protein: CSSAEPTTDTQYF. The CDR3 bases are TGCAGCTCGGCGGAGCCTACCACAGATACGCAGTATTTT.

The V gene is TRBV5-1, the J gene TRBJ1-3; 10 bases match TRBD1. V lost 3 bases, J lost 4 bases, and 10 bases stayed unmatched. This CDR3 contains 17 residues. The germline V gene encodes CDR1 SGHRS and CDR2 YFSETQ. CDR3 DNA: TGCGCCAGCAGCTCTGGCGTGACAGGGGGCGGCGGAAACACCATATATTTT. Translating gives CASSSGVTGGGGNTIYF.

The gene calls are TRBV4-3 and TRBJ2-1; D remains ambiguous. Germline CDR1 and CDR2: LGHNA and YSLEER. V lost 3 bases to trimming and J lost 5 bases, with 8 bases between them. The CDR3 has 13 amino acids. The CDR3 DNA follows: TGCGCCAGCAGCCAGATATTAGACAATGAGCAGTTCTTC. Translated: CASSQILDNEQFF.

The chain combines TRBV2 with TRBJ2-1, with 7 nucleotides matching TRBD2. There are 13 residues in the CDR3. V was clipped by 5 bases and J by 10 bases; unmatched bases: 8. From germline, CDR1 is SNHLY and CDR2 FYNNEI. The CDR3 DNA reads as TGTGCCAGCAGTTCCTCTAGCGGAGGGGAGCAGTTCTTC. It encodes CASSSSSGGEQFF.

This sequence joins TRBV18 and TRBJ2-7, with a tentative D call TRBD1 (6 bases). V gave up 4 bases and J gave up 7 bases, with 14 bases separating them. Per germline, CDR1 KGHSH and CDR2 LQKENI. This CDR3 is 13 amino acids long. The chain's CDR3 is CASSLGTPWEQYF. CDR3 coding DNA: TGTGCCAGCTCACTCGGGACACCATGGGAGCAGTACTTC.

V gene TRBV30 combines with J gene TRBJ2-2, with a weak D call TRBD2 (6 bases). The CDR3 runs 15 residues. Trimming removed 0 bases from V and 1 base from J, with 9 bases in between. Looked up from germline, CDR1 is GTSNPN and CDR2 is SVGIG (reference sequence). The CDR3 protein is CAWSVRGLNTGELFF. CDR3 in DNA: TGTGCCTGGAGTGTACGGGGACTGAACACCGGGGAGCTGTTTTTT.

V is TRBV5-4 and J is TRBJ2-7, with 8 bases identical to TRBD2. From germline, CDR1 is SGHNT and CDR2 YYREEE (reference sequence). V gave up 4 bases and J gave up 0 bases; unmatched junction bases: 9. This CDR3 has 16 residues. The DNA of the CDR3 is TGTGCCAGCAGCGGCGGGGGGACCGTGAGCTCCTACGAGCAGTACTTC. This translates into CASSGGGTVSSYEQYF.

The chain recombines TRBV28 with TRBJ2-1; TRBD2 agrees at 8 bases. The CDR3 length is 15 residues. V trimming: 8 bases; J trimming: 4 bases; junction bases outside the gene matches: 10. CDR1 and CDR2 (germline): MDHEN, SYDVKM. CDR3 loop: CASGSFAGGYNEQFF. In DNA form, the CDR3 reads TGTGCCAGCGGCTCGTTCGCGGGAGGTTACAATGAGCAGTTCTTC.

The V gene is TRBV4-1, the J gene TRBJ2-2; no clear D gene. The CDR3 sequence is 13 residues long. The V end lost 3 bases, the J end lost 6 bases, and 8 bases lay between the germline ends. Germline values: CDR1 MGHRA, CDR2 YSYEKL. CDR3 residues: CASSHGASGELFF. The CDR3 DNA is TGCGCCAGCAGCCATGGAGCATCCGGGGAGCTGTTTTTT.

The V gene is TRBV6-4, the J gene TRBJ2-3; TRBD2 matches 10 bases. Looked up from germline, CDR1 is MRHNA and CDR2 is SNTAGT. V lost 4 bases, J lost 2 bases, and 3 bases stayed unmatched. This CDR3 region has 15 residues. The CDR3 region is CASSGTSGDTDTQYF. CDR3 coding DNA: TGTGCCAGCAGTGGGACTAGCGGTGACACAGATACGCAGTATTTT.

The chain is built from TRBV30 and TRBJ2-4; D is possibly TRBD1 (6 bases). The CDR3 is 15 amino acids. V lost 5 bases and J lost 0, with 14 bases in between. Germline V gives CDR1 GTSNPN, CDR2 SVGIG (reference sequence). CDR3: CAWGGQTVAKNIQYF. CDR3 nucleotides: TGTGCCTGGGGCGGACAGACTGTAGCCAAAAACATTCAGTACTTC.

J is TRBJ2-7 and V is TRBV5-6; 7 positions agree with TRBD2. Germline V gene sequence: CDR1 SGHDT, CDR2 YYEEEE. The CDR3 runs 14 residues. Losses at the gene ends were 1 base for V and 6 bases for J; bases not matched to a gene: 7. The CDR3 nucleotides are TGTGCCAGCAGCTTGACCGTGGGGGGGATCGAGCAGTACTTC. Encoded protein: CASSLTVGGIEQYF.

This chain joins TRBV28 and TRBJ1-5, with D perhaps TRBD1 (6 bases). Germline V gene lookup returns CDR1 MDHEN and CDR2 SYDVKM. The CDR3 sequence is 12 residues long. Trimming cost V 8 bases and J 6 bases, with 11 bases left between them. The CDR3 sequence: CASRQGLQPQHF. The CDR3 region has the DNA TGTGCCAGCCGTCAGGGGCTTCAGCCCCAGCATTTT.

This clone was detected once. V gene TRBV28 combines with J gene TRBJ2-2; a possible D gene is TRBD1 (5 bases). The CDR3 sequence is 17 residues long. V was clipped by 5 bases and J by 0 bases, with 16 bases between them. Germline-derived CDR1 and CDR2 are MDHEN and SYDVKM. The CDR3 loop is CASSPTALSSNTGELFF. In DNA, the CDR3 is TGTGCCAGCAGTCCGACAGCCCTCTCTTCGAACACCGGGGAGCTGTTTTTT. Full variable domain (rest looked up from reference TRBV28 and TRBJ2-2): DVKVTQSSRYLVKRTGEKVFLECVQDMDHENMFWYRQDPGLGLRLIYFSYDVKMKEKGDIPEGYSVSREKKERFSLILESASTNQTSMYLCASSPTALSSNTGELFFGEGSRLTVL.

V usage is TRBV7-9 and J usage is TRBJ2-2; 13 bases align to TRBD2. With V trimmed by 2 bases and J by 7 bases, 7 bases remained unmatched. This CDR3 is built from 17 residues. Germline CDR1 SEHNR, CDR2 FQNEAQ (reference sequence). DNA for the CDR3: TGTGCCAGCAGCTTATTCCCGGGACTAGCGGGACTCGGGGAGCTGTTTTTT. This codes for CASSLFPGLAGLGELFF.